Below are 17 T cell receptor beta chains sequenced from a single sample in a study of T cell changes during pregnancy in multiple sclerosis. The table came from immunoSEQ multiplex PCR; TCRdb's copy has only in-frame clones and leaves some out. In the table there are under 50,000 clones, approximately 91% of which are singletons. The sequencing here drew on CD8+ T cells from peripheral blood mononuclear cells, taken in the first trimester of pregnancy. These receptors originate from a female donor with multiple sclerosis, enrolled in a pregnancy study.

This clone was counted once. V is TRBV4-3 and J is TRBJ2-3; perhaps TRBD2 as D (5 bases). The V gene's germline CDR1 is LGHNA and CDR2 YSLEER. V was clipped by 1 base and J by 4 bases, with 9 bases between them. The CDR3 contains 14 residues. Here the CDR3 DNA reads TGCGCCAGCAGCCAAGGCGGGTTTGCAGATACGCAGTATTTT. It yields the protein CASSQGGFADTQYF.

The rearrangement links TRBV2 to TRBJ2-7, with no clear D. V was trimmed by 10 bases and J by 3 bases, leaving 7 bases between them. The V gene's germline CDR1 is SNHLY and CDR2 FYNNEI. This CDR3 has 10 residues. CDR3 region: CATTSYEQYF. The CDR3 DNA sequence: TGTGCCACCACCAGCTACGAGCAGTACTTC.

This clone was seen a single time. The chain joins TRBV7-6 to TRBJ2-7, with unresolved D. CDR3 length equals 15 residues. Germline values: CDR1 SGHVS, CDR2 FNYEAQ. The ends were cut back, 2 bases at V and 3 bases at J, with 14 bases in the middle. The CDR3 region has the DNA TGTGCCAGCAGCTTAAGCGAAACCCCTTACTACGAGCAGTACTTC. Amino acids: CASSLSETPYYEQYF.

This chain links TRBV5-3 with TRBJ2-3; D is uncertain. TRBV5-3 is marked as an open reading frame, function uncertain. V lost 2 bases and J 4 bases, leaving 5 bases between the germline ends. The CDR3 is made up of 12 amino acids. CDR3 region: CARSFRSDTQYF. The DNA for the CDR3 is TGTGCCAGAAGCTTCAGATCAGATACGCAGTATTTT.

For the CDR3, the DNA is TGCGCCAGCAGCCAAGATCCCGGACAGGGCGGTTCACCCCTCCACTTT. This encodes CASSQDPGQGGSPLHF. The rearrangement joins TRBV4-3 to TRBJ1-6; 8 bases match TRBD1. This CDR3 region has 16 residues. Per the germline V gene, CDR1 is LGHNA and CDR2 is YSLEER. Trimming removed 0 bases from V and 9 bases from J; junction bases left unmatched: 7.

This chain joins TRBV5-4 and TRBJ2-1; a possible D gene is TRBD1 (5 bases). The CDR3 extends over 15 amino acids. Trimming stripped 6 bases from V and 0 bases from J, with 13 bases between. Germline V CDR1 and CDR2: SGHNT, YYREEE (reference sequence). For the CDR3, the DNA is TGTGCCAGCACCCTGGGGCCTAGCTCCTACAATGAGCAGTTCTTC. This gives the protein CASTLGPSSYNEQFF.

The genes are TRBV6-1 and TRBJ1-4, with TRBD1 matching 9 bases. The CDR3 runs 17 residues. With 0 bases clipped from V and 7 bases from J, the junction kept 9 bases outside the gene matches. Germline CDR1 reads MNHNS; CDR2 reads SASEGT. The CDR3 DNA is TGTGCCAGCAGTGAAGCCGTCCCGGGACAGGGCTCTGAAAAACTGTTTTTT. It codes for CASSEAVPGQGSEKLFF.

This clone has more than one count but fewer than ten. The chain couples TRBV9 to TRBJ2-1, with D unclear. CDR3 length: 13 amino acids. Between the trimmed V and J ends, which lost 6 bases and 0 bases, there was a span of 7 bases. Germline CDR1 SGDLS, CDR2 YYNGEE. The CDR3 DNA reads TGTGCCAGCAAATCGAGCTCCTACAATGAGCAGTTCTTC. This encodes CASKSSSYNEQFF.

V gene TRBV5-1 combines with J gene TRBJ2-7; tentative D call: TRBD2 (6 bases). CDR3 length: 12 amino acids. The germline CDR1 and CDR2 sequences are SGHRS and YFSETQ. The V end was cut by 4 bases, the J end by 2 bases, with 7 bases between. The CDR3 spells CASSGLTYEQYF. The CDR3 DNA reads TGCGCCAGCAGCGGACTAACCTACGAGCAGTACTTC.

This sequence joins TRBV27 and TRBJ2-5, with D perhaps matching TRBD2 (6 bases). The ends were cut back, 3 bases at V and 2 bases at J, with 10 bases in the middle. The CDR3 sequence is 14 residues long. Germline CDR1 is MNHEY and CDR2 is SMNVEV (reference sequence). CDR3 nucleotide sequence: TGTGCCAGCAGTTTTCTAGCGAAGCAAGAGACCCAGTACTTC. The encoded protein is CASSFLAKQETQYF.

The chain couples TRBV6-1 to TRBJ1-4, with 9 bases identical to TRBD1. Germline CDR1 is MNHNS and CDR2 is SASEGT. CDR3 length: 14 residues. J gave up 7 bases and V 4 bases, and 4 bases lay outside the gene matches. CDR3 in amino acids: CASSGGTGFEKLFF. Here the CDR3 DNA reads TGTGCCAGCAGTGGGGGGACAGGGTTTGAAAAACTGTTTTTT.

The chain employs TRBV2 and TRBJ2-5; tentative D call: TRBD2 (6 bases). Germline V gene data show CDR1 as SNHLY and CDR2 as FYNNEI. V shed 6 bases and J shed 2 bases, with 16 bases lying between them. The CDR3 loop spans 15 amino acids. The CDR3 region is CASRAGGVPQETQYF. CDR3 nucleotide sequence: TGTGCCAGCAGGGCTGGCGGGGTCCCTCAAGAGACCCAGTACTTC.

Only one count was recorded for this clone. The chain recombines TRBV7-3 with TRBJ2-7; TRBD1 matches at 12 bases. Per germline, CDR1 SGHTA and CDR2 FQGTGA. The CDR3 contains 15 residues. The V gene end was trimmed by 2 bases and the J gene end by 3 bases; junction bases not matched to a gene: 2. DNA for the CDR3: TGTGCCAGCAGCTTAGGGACAGGGGGCCTCTACGAGCAGTACTTC. As protein: CASSLGTGGLYEQYF.

This clone was seen only a few times. The gene calls are TRBV4-3 and TRBJ2-5; 8 bases are shared with TRBD2. J was trimmed by 5 bases and V by 0 bases; bases with no gene match: 11. This CDR3 has 17 amino acids. CDR1 is LGHNA, CDR2 YSLEER, per germline. CDR3 sequence: CASSQDFYGGLGETQYF. The CDR3 nucleotides read TGCGCCAGCAGCCAAGATTTCTATGGGGGACTAGGTGAGACCCAGTACTTC.

The chain couples TRBV11-2 to TRBJ2-5, with D maybe TRBD2 (7 bases). The V gene's germline CDR1 is SGHAT and CDR2 FQNNGV. The CDR3 is made up of 15 amino acids. Trimming removed 2 bases from V and 1 base from J, with 11 bases in between. This chain's CDR3 is CASSLLGGAQETQYF. DNA for the CDR3: TGTGCCAGCAGCTTACTGGGGGGGGCCCAAGAGACCCAGTACTTC.

Turning to this clone: Different DNA sequences within this sample yield the same CDR3. The J gene is TRBJ2-7, the V gene TRBV7-2; tentatively, D is TRBD1 (6 bases). CDR3 length equals 13 residues. V shed 5 bases and J shed 6 bases, with 14 bases lying between them. From germline, CDR1 is SGHTA and CDR2 FQGNSA. CDR3 bases: TGTGCCAGCAGCCTAGGATCAGGGGTCGAGCAGTACTTC. The encoded protein is CASSLGSGVEQYF.

This clone appeared a single time. The V and J genes are TRBV7-2 and TRBJ2-7; D is undetermined. Trimming took off 4 bases at V and 0 bases at J, with 10 bases between the two ends. Germline CDR1 reads SGHTA; CDR2 reads FQGNSA. This CDR3 contains 14 residues. The DNA for the CDR3 is TGTGCCAGCAGCTCACGAATACTCTCCTACGAGCAGTACTTC. Residues: CASSSRILSYEQYF. Drawing the rest from reference TRBV7-2 and TRBJ2-7, the complete variable domain is GAGVSQSPSNKVTEKGKDVELRCDPISGHTALYWYRQSLGQGLEFLIYFQGNSAPDKSGLPSDRFSAERTGGSVSTLTIQRTQQEDSAVYLCASSSRILSYEQYFGPGTRLTVT.